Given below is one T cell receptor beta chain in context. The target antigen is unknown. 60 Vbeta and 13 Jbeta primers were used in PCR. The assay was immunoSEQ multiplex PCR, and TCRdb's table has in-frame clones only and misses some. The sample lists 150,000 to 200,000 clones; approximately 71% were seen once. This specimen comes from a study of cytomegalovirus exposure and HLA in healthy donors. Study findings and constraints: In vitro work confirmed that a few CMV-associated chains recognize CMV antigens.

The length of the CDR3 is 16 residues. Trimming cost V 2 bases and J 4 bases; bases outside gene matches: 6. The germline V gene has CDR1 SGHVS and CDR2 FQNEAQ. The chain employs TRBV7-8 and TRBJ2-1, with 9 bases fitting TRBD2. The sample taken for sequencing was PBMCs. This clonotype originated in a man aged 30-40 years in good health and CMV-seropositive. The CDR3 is CASSLSASGMYNEQFF. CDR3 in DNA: TGTGCCAGCAGCTTATCGGCTAGCGGGATGTACAATGAGCAGTTCTTC.